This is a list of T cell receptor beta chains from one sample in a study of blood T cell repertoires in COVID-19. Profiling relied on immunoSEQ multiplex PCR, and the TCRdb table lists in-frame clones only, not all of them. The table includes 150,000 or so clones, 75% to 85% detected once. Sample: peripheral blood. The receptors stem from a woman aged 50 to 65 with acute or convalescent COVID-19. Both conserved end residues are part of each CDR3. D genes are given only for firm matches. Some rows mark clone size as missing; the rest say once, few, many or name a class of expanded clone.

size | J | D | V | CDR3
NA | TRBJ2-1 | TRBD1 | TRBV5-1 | CASSSTTGSKYNEQFF
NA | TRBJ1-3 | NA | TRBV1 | CTSSSMAEGGSNTSGNTIYF
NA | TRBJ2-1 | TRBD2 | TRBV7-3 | CASSPKGLAGFNEQFF
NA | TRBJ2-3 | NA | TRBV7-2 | CASSARDIGTDTQYF
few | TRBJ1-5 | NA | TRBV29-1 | CSVVWADGSPLYSNQPQHF
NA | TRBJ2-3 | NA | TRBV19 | CASRGREMGDTQYF
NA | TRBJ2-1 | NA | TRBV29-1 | CSPGVHSDEQFF
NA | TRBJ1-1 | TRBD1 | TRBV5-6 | CASSLVEGAKTMGRAFF
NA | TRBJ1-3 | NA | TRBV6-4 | CASRRQCSGNTIYF
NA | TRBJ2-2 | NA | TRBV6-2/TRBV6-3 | CASSYLRGATGELFF